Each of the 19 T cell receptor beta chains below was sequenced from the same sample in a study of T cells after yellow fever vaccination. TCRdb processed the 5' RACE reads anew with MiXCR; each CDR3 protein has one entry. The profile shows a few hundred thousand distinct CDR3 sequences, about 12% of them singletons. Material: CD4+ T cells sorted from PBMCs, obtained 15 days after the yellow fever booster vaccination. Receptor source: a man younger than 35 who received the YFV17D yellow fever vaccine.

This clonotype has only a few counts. CDR3: CSARTSGAPYEQYV. For the CDR3, the DNA is TGCAGTGCGAGGACTAGCGGGGCCCCCTACGAGCAGTACGTC. The J gene is TRBJ2-7, the V gene TRBV20-1; 12 bases are shared with TRBD2. The J segment lost 2 bases and the V segment lost 6 bases, leaving 5 bases of the junction unmatched. The CDR3 length is 14 residues. CDR1 DFQATT and CDR2 SNEGSKA come from the germline V gene (reference sequence).

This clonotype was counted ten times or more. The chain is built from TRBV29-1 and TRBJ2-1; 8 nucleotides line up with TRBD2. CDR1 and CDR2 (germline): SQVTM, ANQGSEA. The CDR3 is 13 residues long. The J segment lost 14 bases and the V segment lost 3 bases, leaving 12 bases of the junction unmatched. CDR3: CSVDPAGEYRKFF. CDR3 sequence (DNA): TGCAGCGTTGATCCAGCGGGGGAGTATAGGAAGTTCTTC.

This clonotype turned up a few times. The chain's CDR3 is CASSLSSGIEQYV. The CDR3 DNA reads as TGTGCCAGCAGCTTATCTAGCGGGATCGAGCAGTACGTC. V is TRBV7-2 and J is TRBJ2-7, with TRBD2 matching over 9 bases. V dropped 2 bases and J dropped 6; count of bases not matched to a gene: 2. Germline V gene sequence: CDR1 SGHTA, CDR2 FQGNSA. There are 13 residues in the CDR3.

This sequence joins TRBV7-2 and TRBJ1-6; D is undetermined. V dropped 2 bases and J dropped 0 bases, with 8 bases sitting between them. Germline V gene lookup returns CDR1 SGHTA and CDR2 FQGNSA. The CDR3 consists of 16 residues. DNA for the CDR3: TGTGCCAGCAGCTTACAGCCATACTCCTATAATTCACCCCTCCACTTT. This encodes CASSLQPYSYNSPLHF.

CDR3 in DNA: TGTGCCAGCAGCTTAGTTACCAGCACAGATACGCAGTATTTT. The encoded protein is CASSLVTSTDTQYF. The rearrangement joins TRBV7-2 to TRBJ2-3; D is undetermined. The germline V gene encodes CDR1 SGHTA and CDR2 FQGNSA. The CDR3 loop spans 14 amino acids. V lost 1 base to trimming and J lost 0 bases, with 5 bases between them.

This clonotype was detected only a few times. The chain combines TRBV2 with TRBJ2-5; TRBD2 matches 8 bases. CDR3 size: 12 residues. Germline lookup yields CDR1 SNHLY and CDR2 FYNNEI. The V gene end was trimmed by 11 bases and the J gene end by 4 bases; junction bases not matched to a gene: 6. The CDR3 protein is CAGSRGAETQYF. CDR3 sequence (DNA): TGTGCCGGTTCGCGGGGGGCAGAGACCCAGTACTTC.

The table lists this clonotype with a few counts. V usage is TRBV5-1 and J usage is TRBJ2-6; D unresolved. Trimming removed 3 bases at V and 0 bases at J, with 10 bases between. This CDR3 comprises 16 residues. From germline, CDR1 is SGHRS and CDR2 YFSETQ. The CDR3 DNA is TGCGCCAGCAGCTCGACGGTGGTCTCTGGGGCCAACGTCCTGACTTTC. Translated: CASSSTVVSGANVLTF.

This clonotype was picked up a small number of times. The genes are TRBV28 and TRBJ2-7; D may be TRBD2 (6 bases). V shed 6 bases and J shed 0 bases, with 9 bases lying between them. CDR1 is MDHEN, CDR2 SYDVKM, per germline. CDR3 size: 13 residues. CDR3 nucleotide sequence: TGTGCCAGCAGCCCGGGGGTCTCCTACGAGCAGTACGTC. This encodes CASSPGVSYEQYV.

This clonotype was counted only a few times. CDR3 protein: CASSAQGAGYGYTF. DNA of the CDR3: TGTGCCAGCAGTGCCCAGGGAGCGGGCTATGGCTACACCTTC. V is TRBV2 and J is TRBJ1-2, with D possibly being TRBD1 (5 bases). Germline loops: CDR1 SNHLY, CDR2 FYNNEI. This CDR3 contains 14 residues. The V end was cut by 4 bases, the J end by 4 bases, with 13 bases between.

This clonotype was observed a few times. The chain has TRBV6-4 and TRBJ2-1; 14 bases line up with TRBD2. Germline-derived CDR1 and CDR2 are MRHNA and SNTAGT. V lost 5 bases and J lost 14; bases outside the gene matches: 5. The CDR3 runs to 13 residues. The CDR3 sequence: CASSPGTSGGKFF. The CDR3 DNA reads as TGTGCCAGCAGTCCCGGGACTAGCGGGGGAAAGTTCTTC.

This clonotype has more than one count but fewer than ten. The CDR3 is CASSLIQNTEAFF. The DNA for the CDR3 is TGTGCCAGCAGCTTAATACAGAACACTGAAGCTTTCTTT. V is TRBV11-3 and J is TRBJ1-1; D gene uncertain. The germline V gene has CDR1 SGHNT and CDR2 YENEEA. The CDR3 totals 13 residues. The ends were cut back, 2 bases at V and 1 base at J, with 5 bases in the middle.

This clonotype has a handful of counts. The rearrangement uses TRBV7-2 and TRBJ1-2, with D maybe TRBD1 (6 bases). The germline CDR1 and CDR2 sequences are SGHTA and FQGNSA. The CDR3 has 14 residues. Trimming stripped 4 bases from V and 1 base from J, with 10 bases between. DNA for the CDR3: TGTGCCAGCAGCTCTTACAGGGATAACTATGGCTACACCTTC. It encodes CASSSYRDNYGYTF.

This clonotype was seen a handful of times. Written as DNA, the CDR3 is TGCAGCGTTGTTAATCAGGGCAGCTCCTACAATGAGCAGTTCTTC. Its protein product is CSVVNQGSSYNEQFF. The chain uses TRBV29-1 and TRBJ2-1, with D possibly matching TRBD1 (5 bases). Germline assignment: CDR1 SQVTM and CDR2 ANQGSEA. Trimming removed 4 bases from V and 0 bases from J, with 13 bases in between. The CDR3 loop spans 15 amino acids.

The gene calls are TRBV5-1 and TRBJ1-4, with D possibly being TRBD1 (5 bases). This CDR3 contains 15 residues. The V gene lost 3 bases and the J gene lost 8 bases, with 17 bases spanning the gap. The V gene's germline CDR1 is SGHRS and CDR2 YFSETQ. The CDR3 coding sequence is TGCGCCAGCAGCTGGGGGAGTACCGGCGGGGAAAAACTGTTTTTT. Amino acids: CASSWGSTGGEKLFF.

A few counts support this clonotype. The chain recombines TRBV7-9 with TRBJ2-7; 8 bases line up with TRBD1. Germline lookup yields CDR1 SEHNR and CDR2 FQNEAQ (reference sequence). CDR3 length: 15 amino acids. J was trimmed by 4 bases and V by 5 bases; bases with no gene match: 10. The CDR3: CASSQGQETIYEQYF. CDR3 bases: TGTGCCAGCAGCCAGGGACAGGAGACGATTTACGAGCAGTACTTC.

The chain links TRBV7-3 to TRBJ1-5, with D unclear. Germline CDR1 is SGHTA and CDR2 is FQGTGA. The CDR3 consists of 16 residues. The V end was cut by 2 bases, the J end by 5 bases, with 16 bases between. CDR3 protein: CASSLPTTKEHQPQHF. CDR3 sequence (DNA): TGTGCCAGCAGCTTACCGACGACCAAAGAACATCAGCCCCAGCATTTT.

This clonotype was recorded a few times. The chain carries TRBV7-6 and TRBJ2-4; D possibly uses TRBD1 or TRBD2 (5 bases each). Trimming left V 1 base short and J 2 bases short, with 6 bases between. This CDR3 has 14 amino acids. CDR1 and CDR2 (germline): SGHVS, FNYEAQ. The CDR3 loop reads CASSLGGPKNIQYF. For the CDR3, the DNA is TGTGCCAGCAGCTTAGGGGGACCCAAAAACATTCAGTACTTC.

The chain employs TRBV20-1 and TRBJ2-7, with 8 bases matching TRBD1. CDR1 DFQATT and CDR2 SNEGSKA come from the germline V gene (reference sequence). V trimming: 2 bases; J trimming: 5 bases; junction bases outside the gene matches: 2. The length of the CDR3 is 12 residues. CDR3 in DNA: TGCAGTGCTAGAAGGACAGGGAACGAGCAGTACTTC. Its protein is CSARRTGNEQYF.

Here the CDR3 DNA reads TGTGCCAGCACTGCGGGGGTTAGGGAGACCCAGTACTTC. It encodes CASTAGVRETQYF. The chain carries TRBV7-2 and TRBJ2-5; 7 bases are a match to TRBD2. In germline, CDR1 is SGHTA, CDR2 FQGNSA. J gave up 5 bases and V 7 bases, and 7 bases lay outside the gene matches. This CDR3 contains 13 residues.